The 25 T cell receptor beta chains listed next were all sequenced from one sample in a study of blood T cell repertoires in COVID-19. TCRdb's table, derived via immunoSEQ multiplex PCR, lists solely in-frame clones and lacks some. The sample records tens of thousands of clones, around 72% being singletons. Material: peripheral blood. These receptors were taken from a woman over 75 with acute or convalescent COVID-19.

J is TRBJ2-7 and V is TRBV19; 10 bases fit TRBD2. The length of the CDR3 is 14 residues. Germline values: CDR1 LNHDA, CDR2 SQIVND (reference sequence). Trimming removed 8 bases from V and 3 bases from J; junction bases left unmatched: 7. The CDR3 DNA reads as TGTGCCAGTTCCAGGACTAGCGGTCGCTACGAGCAGTACTTC. Translation: CASSRTSGRYEQYF.

This chain joins TRBV28 and TRBJ1-5; 7 positions match TRBD1. J was trimmed by 2 bases and V by 7 bases; bases with no gene match: 8. The CDR3 extends over 15 amino acids. Germline-derived CDR1 and CDR2 are MDHEN and SYDVKM. DNA of the CDR3: TGTGCCAGCACTCAAACAGGGGTTGGCAATCAGCCCCAGCATTTT. It encodes CASTQTGVGNQPQHF.

The rearrangement uses TRBV5-6 and TRBJ2-1, with 8 bases matching TRBD2. CDR1 SGHDT and CDR2 YYEEEE come from the germline V gene. V shed 1 base, J shed 2 bases, and the junction held 8 bases outside the gene matches. This CDR3 spans 17 amino acids. CDR3 amino acids: CASSLWTGTRAYNEQFF. The DNA of the CDR3 is TGTGCCAGCAGCTTGTGGACCGGGACTAGGGCCTACAATGAGCAGTTCTTC.

The chain combines TRBV7-6 with TRBJ2-1, with 7 bases that match TRBD2. Trimming at V came to 0 bases and at J to 9 bases, leaving 8 bases not matched to a gene. The CDR3 has 15 amino acids. Germline lookup yields CDR1 SGHVS and CDR2 FNYEAQ. The CDR3 reads CASSLALFPGGEQFF. The CDR3 nucleotides are TGTGCCAGCAGCTTAGCCCTGTTTCCGGGGGGTGAGCAGTTCTTC.

This clone was observed many times. The genes are TRBV7-9 and TRBJ2-3; 10 bases align to TRBD1. Losses at the gene ends were 6 bases for V and 1 base for J; bases not matched to a gene: 4. The CDR3 is made up of 15 amino acids. The germline gives CDR1 SEHNR, CDR2 FQNEAQ (reference sequence). CDR3 bases: TGTGCCAGCAGGATGACAGGGGGCGGCACAGATACGCAGTATTTT. The encoded protein is CASRMTGGGTDTQYF.

This chain connects TRBV24-1 to TRBJ2-3; no firm D call. The CDR3 consists of 13 residues. V was cut by 7 bases and J by 1 base, with 8 bases left in between. Germline V gene lookup returns CDR1 KGHDR and CDR2 SFDVKD. CDR3 loop: CATSLSGTDTQYF. CDR3 in DNA: TGTGCCACCAGCTTAAGCGGCACAGATACGCAGTATTTT.

The rearrangement uses TRBV19 and TRBJ2-7; D unclear. V gave up 6 bases and J gave up 2 bases, with 11 bases separating them. Germline lookup yields CDR1 LNHDA and CDR2 SQIVND (reference sequence). The CDR3 loop spans 13 amino acids. The CDR3 sequence: CASSAQVAYEQYF. Here the CDR3 DNA reads TGTGCCAGTAGCGCCCAGGTAGCCTACGAGCAGTACTTC.

The chain links TRBV7-9 to TRBJ1-2; 7 bases are a match to TRBD1. V was pared by 5 bases and J by 5 bases, with 5 bases of the junction left unmatched. The CDR3 totals 13 residues. CDR1 and CDR2 (germline): SEHNR, FQNEAQ (reference sequence). The CDR3 loop is CASSPDRVYGYTF. The CDR3 DNA follows: TGTGCCAGCAGCCCCGACAGGGTGTATGGCTACACCTTC.

This chain uses TRBV4-1 with TRBJ1-1; tentatively, D is TRBD1 (6 bases). The CDR3 runs 16 residues. V lost 5 bases and J 0 bases, leaving 16 bases between the germline ends. Germline CDR1 reads MGHRA; CDR2 reads YSYEKL. The CDR3 DNA follows: TGCGCCAGCAGCTTCACCGCAACAGGGTTGAACACTGAAGCTTTCTTT. Protein: CASSFTATGLNTEAFF.

This chain uses TRBV6-5 with TRBJ1-1; the D gene is possibly TRBD1 (5 bases). The germline CDR1 and CDR2 sequences are MNHEY and SVGAGI. The CDR3 contains 14 residues. V was cut by 2 bases and J by 1 base, with 8 bases left in between. The CDR3 DNA reads as TGTGCCAGCAGTTACGGACAACCGAACACTGAAGCTTTCTTT. Translating it yields CASSYGQPNTEAFF.

The chain carries TRBV7-9 and TRBJ2-5; D not certain. V lost 4 bases and J lost 0, with 3 bases in between. The germline V gene encodes CDR1 SEHNR and CDR2 FQNEAQ (reference sequence). The CDR3 consists of 12 residues. CDR3 bases: TGTGCCAGCAGCTACAACCAAGAGACCCAGTACTTC. This gives the protein CASSYNQETQYF.

The chain combines TRBV3-1 (or the pseudogene TRBV3-2) with TRBJ2-3; 13 bases are a match to TRBD2. With 4 bases clipped from V and 4 bases from J, the junction kept 2 bases outside the gene matches. This CDR3 has 15 amino acids. The germline gives CDR1 LGHDT, CDR2 YNNKEL (reference sequence). This CDR3 reads CASSPGTSGADTQYF. In DNA form, the CDR3 reads TGTGCCAGCAGCCCCGGGACTAGCGGGGCAGATACGCAGTATTTT.

The chain combines TRBV30 with TRBJ1-2; 7 bases agree with TRBD1. The J segment lost 5 bases and the V segment lost 5 bases, leaving 8 bases of the junction unmatched. CDR1 GTSNPN and CDR2 SVGIG come from the germline V gene (reference sequence). The CDR3 is 13 residues long. The DNA of the CDR3 is TGTGCCTGGCGACCGGGACAGACATATGGCTACACCTTC. Its translation is CAWRPGQTYGYTF.

The chain joins TRBV18 to TRBJ2-7; D unclear. CDR3 length: 14 residues. Germline V gene lookup returns CDR1 KGHSH and CDR2 LQKENI. With 1 base removed from V and 3 bases from J, the gap between germline ends came to 10 bases. CDR3 bases: TGTGCCAGCTCACCACGGTTACAGTACTACGAGCAGTACTTC. Encoded protein: CASSPRLQYYEQYF.

The V call is TRBV21-1, the J call TRBJ1-1; the table's D call, TRBD1, has no DNA check behind it. TRBV21-1 corresponds to a pseudogene. The CDR3 totals 16 residues. CDR3 amino acids: CASSKAGQGVNTEAFF. In DNA form, the CDR3 reads TGTGCCAGCAGCAAAGCTGGACAGGGGGTGAACACTGAAGCTTTCTTT.

This clone occurred a few times. The chain has TRBV6-5 and TRBJ2-2; 8 bases are a match to TRBD2. Germline loops: CDR1 MNHEY, CDR2 SVGAGI. The CDR3 is 16 amino acids. V shed 3 bases, J shed 4 bases, and the junction held 7 bases outside the gene matches. CDR3 in amino acids: CASSYQAGEGTGELFF. The CDR3 nucleotides read TGTGCCAGCAGTTATCAAGCGGGAGAGGGCACCGGGGAGCTGTTTTTT.

The rearrangement joins TRBV15 to TRBJ2-1; 13 bases agree with TRBD2. With 0 bases clipped from V and 8 bases from J, the junction kept 4 bases outside the gene matches. CDR1 is LNHNV, CDR2 YYDKDF, per germline (reference sequence). The CDR3 runs to 16 residues. CDR3 nucleotide sequence: TGTGCCACCAGCAGAGATTTGGGACTAGCGGGACATGAGCAGTTCTTC. It is translated as CATSRDLGLAGHEQFF.

The CDR3 protein is CASSPEDRGGEKLFF. CDR3 bases: TGTGCCAGCAGCCCAGAGGACAGGGGAGGTGAAAAACTGTTTTTT. The chain couples TRBV9 to TRBJ1-4; 9 bases are a match to TRBD1. Germline V gene data show CDR1 as SGDLS and CDR2 as YYNGEE. Trimming took 4 bases from V and 7 from J; bases not matched to a gene: 8. CDR3 length equals 15 residues.

The rearrangement links TRBV7-8 to TRBJ1-2, with 8 bases lining up with TRBD1. Losses at the gene ends were 4 bases for V and 9 bases for J; bases not matched to a gene: 10. The CDR3 runs to 14 residues. CDR1 is SGHVS, CDR2 FQNEAQ, per germline. The CDR3 DNA sequence: TGTGCCAGCAGCTCCCTCCGCGGACAGGGAAGCTACACCTTC. Translated, it gives CASSSLRGQGSYTF.

The chain uses TRBV28 and TRBJ1-2, with D hard to call. The germline gives CDR1 MDHEN, CDR2 SYDVKM. V lost 5 bases and J 1 base, leaving 8 bases between the germline ends. CDR3 length equals 13 residues. The CDR3 loop is CASSLNYNYGYTF. The CDR3 DNA follows: TGTGCCAGCAGTCTTAATTATAACTATGGCTACACCTTC.

The chain combines TRBV2 with TRBJ1-1, with a possible D match to TRBD1 (6 bases). Trimming left V 5 bases short and J 4 bases short, with 14 bases between. The germline gives CDR1 SNHLY, CDR2 FYNNEI. The CDR3 is 14 residues long. The CDR3 sequence: CASSSQGGGTEAFF. The CDR3 coding sequence is TGTGCCAGCAGTTCCCAGGGAGGGGGCACTGAAGCTTTCTTT.

This clone was observed once. V and J are TRBV5-1 and TRBJ1-2; TRBD1 aligns across 12 bases. The germline V gene has CDR1 SGHRS and CDR2 YFSETQ. V dropped 3 bases and J dropped 2; count of bases not matched to a gene: 2. The CDR3 consists of 15 residues. The CDR3 here is CASSYGTGGNYGYTF. The CDR3 DNA is TGCGCCAGCAGCTACGGGACAGGGGGCAACTATGGCTACACCTTC. Looking up the rest from reference TRBV5-1 and TRBJ1-2 gives the full variable domain: KAGVTQTPRYLIKTRGQQVTLSCSPISGHRSVSWYQQTPGQGLQFLFEYFSETQRNKGNFPGRFSGRQFSNSRSEMNVSTLELGDSALYLCASSYGTGGNYGYTFGSGTRLTVV.

The chain links TRBV20-1 to TRBJ2-2, with 7 bases lining up with TRBD1. The CDR3 has 15 amino acids. The V segment lost 3 bases and the J segment 4 bases; nucleotides outside the gene matches: 8. Germline CDR1 DFQATT, CDR2 SNEGSKA (reference sequence). The CDR3: CSASSHRGTTGELFF. CDR3 sequence (DNA): TGCAGTGCTAGTTCCCACAGGGGTACCACCGGGGAGCTGTTTTTT.

The table lists this clone with a count of one. The same CDR3 is also encoded by other DNA sequences in this sample. The chain carries TRBV12-3 or TRBV12-4 and TRBJ1-1; D might be TRBD1 (6 bases). V lost 5 bases and J 2 bases, leaving 9 bases between the germline ends. The CDR3 sequence is 13 residues long. This CDR3 reads CASSPQGNTEAFF. In DNA form, the CDR3 reads TGTGCCAGCAGTCCACAGGGAAACACTGAAGCTTTCTTT.

Details on this clone: An end of the junction does not agree with germline; a read error may underlie this. The chain joins TRBV7-7 to TRBJ1-2, with 8 positions matching TRBD1. CDR1 is SSHAT and CDR2 is FNYEAQ in the germline V gene (reference sequence). This CDR3 is 19 amino acids long. CDR3 sequence reads: CASSLVHRDRRADAYGYTF. The CDR3 coding sequence is TGTGCTAGCAGCTTGGTCCACCGGGACAGGAGGGCGGACGCGTATGGCTACACCTTC.